This T cell receptor (beta chain) was obtained from a study of identical twins. V gave up 0 bases and J gave up 4 bases, with 9 bases separating them. From germline, CDR1 is MNHEY and CDR2 SVGEGT. The CDR3 runs to 15 residues. Notes on the study in general: Models underpredicted monozygotic twin sharing of out-of-frame TCR alpha. Findings depended on cross-sectional statistics rather than tracking the same donors. Twin pairs' shared out-of-frame alpha sequences were enriched in low generation probability.

A universal primer site came from template switching; cDNA carried unique molecular identifiers. One entry per CDR3 protein, called by TCRdb with MiXCR from the 5' RACE reads. The sample has 1.5 million to 2 million distinct CDR3 sequences, about 30% seen once. This clonotype showed up just a few times. Its antigen is unidentified. Sequenced material: cord blood. This rearrangement joins TRBV6-2 or TRBV6-3 to TRBJ2-2; D gene ambiguous. The sequence was obtained from a newborn girl in good health. CDR3 region: CASSYSGWGTGELFF. The DNA for the CDR3 is TGTGCCAGCAGTTACTCGGGATGGGGCACCGGGGAGCTGTTTTTT.